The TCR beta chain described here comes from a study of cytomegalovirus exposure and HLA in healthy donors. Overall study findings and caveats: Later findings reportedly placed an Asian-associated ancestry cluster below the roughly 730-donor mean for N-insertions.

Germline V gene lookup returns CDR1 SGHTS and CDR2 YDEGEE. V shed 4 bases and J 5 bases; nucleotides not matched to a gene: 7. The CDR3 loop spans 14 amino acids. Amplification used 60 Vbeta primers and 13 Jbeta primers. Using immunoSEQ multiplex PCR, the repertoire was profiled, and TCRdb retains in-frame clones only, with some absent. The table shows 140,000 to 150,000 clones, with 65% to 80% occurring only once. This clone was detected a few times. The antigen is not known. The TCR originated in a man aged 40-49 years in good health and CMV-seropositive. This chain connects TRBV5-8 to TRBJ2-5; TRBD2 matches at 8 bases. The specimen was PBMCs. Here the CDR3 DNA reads TGTGCCAGCAGCCAGGGACTAGGAAGGGAGACCCAGTACTTC. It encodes CASSQGLGRETQYF.